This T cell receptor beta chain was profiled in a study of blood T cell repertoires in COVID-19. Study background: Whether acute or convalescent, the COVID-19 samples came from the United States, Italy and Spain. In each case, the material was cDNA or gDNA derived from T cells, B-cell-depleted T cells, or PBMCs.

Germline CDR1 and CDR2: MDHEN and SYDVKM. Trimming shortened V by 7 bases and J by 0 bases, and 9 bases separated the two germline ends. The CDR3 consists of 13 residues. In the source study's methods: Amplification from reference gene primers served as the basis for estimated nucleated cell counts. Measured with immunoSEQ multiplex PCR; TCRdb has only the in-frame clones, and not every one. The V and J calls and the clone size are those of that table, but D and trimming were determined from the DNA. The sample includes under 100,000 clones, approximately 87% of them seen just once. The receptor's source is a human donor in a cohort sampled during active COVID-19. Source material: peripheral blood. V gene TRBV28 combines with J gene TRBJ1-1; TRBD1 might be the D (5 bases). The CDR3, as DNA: TGTGCCAGCATCAGACAGATGAACACTGAAGCTTTCTTT. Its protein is CASIRQMNTEAFF.